A single T cell receptor beta chain is shown here with its context. The antigen it binds to is not known. No base-level quality is on record; no much larger clone is a single base apart. The library relied on the immunoSEQ multiplex PCR assay. A mixture of 60 forward primers for TCR Vbeta segments and 13 reverse primers for TCR Jbeta segments was used in the multiplex PCR. The CDR3 region of rearranged TCR beta genes was amplified from genomic DNA with a multiplex PCR assay. Amplified TCR beta libraries were sequenced as 87-base-pair reads on the Illumina HiSeq System. In the authors' own workflow: Across the roughly 640 repertoires, a later analysis counted some 81 million unique TCR beta chains, about 10 million of which were shared by at least two donors. To remove PCR and sequencing errors, raw reads were error-corrected and collapsed into unique sequences using a nearest-neighbor algorithm that merged closely related sequences. To assign V, D and J gene segments, CDR3 sequences were aligned to IMGT reference sequences. For a sequence to be retained, a match of at least six nucleotides was required to both a V gene segment and a J gene segment. Rearrangements were classified as productive when the CDR3 lacked stop codons and remained in frame with V and J, and all other rearrangements were classified as non-productive. Following IMGT convention, CDR3 was defined as the stretch from the second conserved V-encoded cysteine up to the conserved J-encoded phenylalanine. The earlier analysis of 500 to 650 of the donors excluded any sequence lacking an unambiguous match to a single V gene segment. In an earlier analysis of around 590 of the donors, a V segment was called functional when productive rearrangements were above 56.7%, and segregating when the standard deviation between donors exceeded 5%. A statistical classification framework was built to diagnose cytomegalovirus status from the catalog of TCR beta chain sequences. In a later analysis, TCR nucleotide sequences were compared against IMGT/GENE-DB human TR gene sequences so that V and J genes could be assigned. In a later analysis, CDR3 sequences and most-parsimonious VDJ recombination scenarios were assigned using the TCRdist pipeline. In a later analysis, each TCR beta chain was defined by its CDR3 amino acid sequence together with its V-gene family, and reads lacking a unique V-gene family were excluded. As a way to deal with suspected cross-contamination and a sequencing artifact, a later analysis dropped over 550 nucleotide sequences that were highly shared and had low generation probability. In a later analysis, a clonal expansion index for each public chain was calculated from normalized within-repertoire ranks of inferred template counts. A later analysis computed generation probabilities with a VDJ recombination model fitted to out-of-frame rearrangements, and checked the results against IGoR. In a later analysis, hypergeometric tests were used to score TCR-TCR, TCR-HLA and TCR-CMV co-occurrence, with a repertoire-size bias correction applied to TCR pairs. In a later analysis, false discovery rates were estimated by permuting HLA or CMV assignments 20 times. In a later analysis, co-occurring TCRs were grouped using DBSCAN, with TCRdist sequence similarity added in when clustering inside HLA-allele-positive subsets. Repertoires with fewer than 30,000 or more than 120,000 public chains, plus five repertoires with anomalous nucleotide sharing, were excluded from co-occurrence clustering. This is the immuneACCESS table as TCRdb keeps it, with only in-frame sequences that have V and J called. A part of the clones is gone; compared with another copy, unresolved V genes explain less than half, and the rest is unexplained. V, J and clone size reflect that table, while D and trimming were determined from the DNA. This sample gives 76,000 or so clones in total; around 70% of them show up just once. About 16% of the sample is taken by the ten largest.

From the cysteine through the phenylalanine, the CDR3 covers 13 amino acids. Of all the DNA, just the CDR3 is kept, 39 bases in frame from base 1. CDR1 and CDR2 are drawn from the germline V gene (reference sequence): SGHNT, YYREEE. A distance of 8 bases separates the germline ends of V and J, which lose 0 bases and 4 bases respectively. These data come from a study of cytomegalovirus exposure and HLA in healthy donors (dated 2017 in TCRdb). About the study as a whole: In an earlier analysis of 587 of the donors, 250 to 350 Gb of sequence data and approximately 120 million unique TCR beta sequences from 150 million to 200 million T cells were reported. Of the roughly 400 genotyped donors, less than 85% were placed in the genetic ancestry cluster associated with self-reported Caucasian donors. Five DR-DQ haplotypes were handled as single units for association and clustering, since linkage in the cohort was strong. The study aimed to test whether cataloging public T cell receptors could reveal signatures of past pathogen exposure. A later genetic analysis took genome-wide SNP genotypes for about 55% of the 666 donors and used that subset as a discovery cohort. The study combined high-throughput TCR immunosequencing, statistical association of individual TCRs with disease status, and machine learning to predict cytomegalovirus infection status. Across 300 to 400 genotyped donors of the cohort, an average of roughly 200,000 unique TCR beta nucleotide sequences per donor were sequenced, and roughly 20% of those sequences were non-productive. Using immunosequencing, the study profiled T cell repertoires from roughly 650 subjects and related those repertoires to cytomegalovirus serostatus. The later analysis used no new phenotypic data to find candidate immune exposures, relying instead on TCR beta sequences and their occurrence across donors. The number of donors typed differed by locus, with roughly 620-630 for A, B, C, DRB1 and DQB1, more than 500 for DQA1, approximately 570 for DPA1, and approximately 470 for DPB1. To study patterns of TCR occurrence, a later analysis re-analyzed previously published TCR beta repertoires from 666 donors and added high-resolution HLA genotyping. All discovery cohort repertoires had been generated on a single sequencing platform. Donor age, sex, ethnicity and CMV serostatus were compiled alongside the repertoire data. To decide whether each TCR beta V gene segment behaved as functional or pseudogenic, an earlier analysis of 587 of the donors relied on high-throughput TCR beta sequencing. Besides the first cohort of roughly 700 subjects, a separate validation cohort made up of over a hundred different subjects was used. About 280 gigabases of sequencing data and 91 million or so unique TCR sequences made up an early release that covered fewer than 650 HLA-typed donors. HLA typing covered class I and class II loci at four-digit resolution.

General study outcomes and caveats: A later analysis found that most CMV-associated TCR beta chains appeared HLA-restricted, with HLA associations seemingly driven largely by CMV exposure. The presence/absence analyses assumed that sequencing depth was roughly uniform across donors, and that assumption may not be true. The authors suggested that the approach could potentially be generalized to other disease states and immunological phenotypes. For the cohort, immune exposure information was limited to CMV serostatus. In the study, about 150 TCR beta chains were listed as associated with cytomegalovirus. Over 15 rarely observed V segments, including chromosome 9 orphons, were excluded from the earlier analysis of several hundred of the donors because counts were too low. Broadly in line with IMGT annotations, most TCR beta V segments showed up in productive rearrangements about 90% or about 30% of the time in an earlier analysis of roughly 590 of the donors. A later analysis reported that several top co-occurrence clusters appeared linked to parvovirus B19, influenza, CMV and Epstein-Barr virus. In a later genetic analysis, a missense DCLRE1C variant was associated with V-gene and J-gene trimming of TCR beta chains, and the association was replicated in an independent cohort. The classifier was reported to diagnose cytomegalovirus status with high specificity and sensitivity in both the original and validation cohorts. In a later analysis, TCR association rates were found to vary across HLA loci, with the most associated TCRs seen for DRB1 alleles and the fewest for HLA-C alleles. When HLA alleles, especially DR and DQ, strongly co-occurred, attributing TCR associations to individual alleles was difficult. Linkage disequilibrium might explain the correlated functional status among segregating V segments, but an unknown experimental factor could not be excluded. Three of the identified cytomegalovirus-associated TCR beta chains were confirmed in vitro to be specific for cytomegalovirus antigens. HLA typing was unavailable for some donors at each locus, so association tests used only the typed subset. According to a later genetic analysis, donors in an Asian-associated ancestry cluster had fewer N-insertions in productive TCRs than the approximately 610-donor mean. While some public TCRs were present in many individuals, most TCR sequences turned up only very rarely across donors. A further reported finding was that TCR beta sequences accurately predicted the HLA-A and HLA-B alleles for most subjects in the first cohort. In a later analysis, HLA-associated TCR beta chains showed more clonal expansion and lower generation probabilities than non-associated chains that were equally common. A cluster of highly shared sequence variants was judged likely to represent a technical artifact of the sequencing pipeline. Some IMGT-functional V segments, including TRBV6-2 and TRBV6-3, could not be told apart with the 87-base-pair reads, so those segments were excluded. At a false discovery rate of 0.05, a later analysis linked some 18,000 TCR beta sequences to specific HLA alleles. The cohort was sequenced for TCR beta chains only, and without alpha or paired-chain data the features that could be detected were limited.

The cohort was made up of under 800 healthy bone marrow donors. Cohort members were all nominally healthy when sampled, although unrecorded immune exposures were likely present. The donor was CMV seropositive and belonged to the group of 250 to 300 seropositive cohort members. Every donor gave a peripheral blood sample, and the peripheral blood mononuclear cells from that sample were used for TCR beta sequencing. Genomic DNA was extracted from the blood cell samples with the Qiagen DNeasy Blood Extraction Kit. The chain is assembled from TRBV5-4 and TRBJ2-7; the best D guess is TRBD2, with 5 bases matching. Sequencing was performed on PBMCs. The clonotype was recovered from a middle-aged woman in good health and CMV-seropositive. The sequenced DNA is TGTGCCAGCAGCTTGGGAGGGAAGTACGAGCAGTACTTC. This is translated as CASSLGGKYEQYF.